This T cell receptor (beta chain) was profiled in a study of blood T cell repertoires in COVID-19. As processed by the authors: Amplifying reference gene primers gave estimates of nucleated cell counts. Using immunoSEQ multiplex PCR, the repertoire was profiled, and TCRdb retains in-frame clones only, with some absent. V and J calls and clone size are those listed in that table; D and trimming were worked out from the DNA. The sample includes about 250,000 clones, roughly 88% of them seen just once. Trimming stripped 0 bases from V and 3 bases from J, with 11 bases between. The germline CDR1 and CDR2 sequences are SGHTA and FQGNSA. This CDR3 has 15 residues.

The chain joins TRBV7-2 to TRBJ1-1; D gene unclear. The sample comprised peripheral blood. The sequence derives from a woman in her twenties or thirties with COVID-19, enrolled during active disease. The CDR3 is CASSLAAGVDTEAFF. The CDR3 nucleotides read TGTGCCAGCAGCTTAGCAGCTGGAGTTGACACTGAAGCTTTCTTT.